A selection of T cell receptor beta chains follows, all from one sample in a study of T cell responses to AZD1222 COVID-19 vaccine. Only in-frame clones appear in the TCRdb table, and some are missing; sequencing was by immunoSEQ multiplex PCR. The repertoire holds roughly 150,000 clones, with about nine tenths as singletons. The source material was peripheral blood, sampled on day 0 of AZD1222 vaccination. All receptors come from an adult in good health. The CDR3 runs from the conserved cysteine through the conserved F or W. Fields, in order: V gene, clone size, D gene, CDR3 length, J gene, CDR3 DNA, CDR3 protein. A D gene is named only where the DNA matches it firmly. Part of the rows lack a size; the others show once, few, many or a class for expanded clones.

TRBV7-2	-	-	14	TRBJ2-1	TGTGCCAGCACCCTCGACAGCTCCTACAATGAGCAGTTCTTC	CASTLDSSYNEQFF
TRBV7-2	-	-	16	TRBJ1-6	TGTGCCAGCAGCTTAATGGGGAGCTCCTATAATTCACCCCTCCACTTT	CASSLMGSSYNSPLHF
TRBV10-1	-	-	14	TRBJ2-2	TGCGCCAGCAGTGAACGGGGGAGGACCGGGGAGCTGTTTTTT	CASSERGRTGELFF
TRBV4-1	once	-	12	TRBJ2-7	TGCGCCAGCAGCCAAGGGGGCGACGAGCAGTACTTC	CASSQGGDEQYF
TRBV27	-	-	14	TRBJ1-5	TGTGCCAGCAGTCCATATCTGGGCTTTGGGCCCCAGCATTTT	CASSPYLGFGPQHF
TRBV4-3	-	-	16	TRBJ1-2	TGCGCCAGCAGCCAAGATGTGAGGGGCGGACTCTATGGCTACACCTTC	CASSQDVRGGLYGYTF
TRBV29-1	-	-	13	TRBJ1-3	TGCAGCGTCGTACAGGACTCTGGAAACACCATATATTTT	CSVVQDSGNTIYF
TRBV6-4	once	-	13	TRBJ1-1	TGTGCCAGCAGTGCCAGACCCTGGTGGCAAGCTTTCTTT	CASSARPWWQAFF
TRBV12-3/TRBV12-4	-	-	13	TRBJ2-1	TGTGCCAGCAGTTACGCGGGCATAGGTGAGCAGTTCTTC	CASSYAGIGEQFF
TRBV5-3	-	TRBD1	14	TRBJ1-5	TGTGCCAGAAGCTTGACAGGGGTTCATCAGCCCCAGCATTTT	CARSLTGVHQPQHF
TRBV4-3	-	-	15	TRBJ1-2	TGCGCCAGCAGCCAAGAGATTGGGCCCCGATGGGGCTACACCTTC	CASSQEIGPRWGYTF
TRBV18	few	TRBD1	15	TRBJ1-5	TGTGCCAGCTCACCGGGGACAGGGGTAGGTCAGCCCCAGCATTTT	CASSPGTGVGQPQHF
TRBV18	-	-	15	TRBJ1-5	TGTGCCAGCTCACCAGCCCCAGGGTTCAATCAGCCCCAGCATTTT	CASSPAPGFNQPQHF
TRBV6-5	-	-	16	TRBJ2-1	TGTGCCAGCAGTTACCGACCCTCCCGGACCTACAATGAGCAGTTCTTC	CASSYRPSRTYNEQFF
TRBV12-3/TRBV12-4	-	-	13	TRBJ2-5	TGTGCCAGCAGCCGGTACATCCAAGAGACCCAGTACTTC	CASSRYIQETQYF
TRBV6-5	-	TRBD1	14	TRBJ1-3	TGTGCCAGCAGGCTACAGGGGGCTGAAAACACCATATATTTT	CASRLQGAENTIYF
TRBV18	-	TRBD1	15	TRBJ2-7	TGTGCCAGCTCATTCTGGACAGGGAAGAACCACGAGCAGTACTTC	CASSFWTGKNHEQYF
TRBV29-1	-	-	13	TRBJ2-1	TGCAGCGTTCTGGTTGGCTCCTACAATGAGCAGTTCTTC	CSVLVGSYNEQFF
TRBV6-6	-	-	16	TRBJ2-3	TGTGCCAGCAGTTACTCGTTGTCAGGACTTCGTGGTACGCAGTATTTT	CASSYSLSGLRGTQYF
TRBV7-2	-	-	16	TRBJ2-5	TGTGCCAGCAGCTTAGTGACAGCGGGGACACAAGAGACCCAGTACTTC	CASSLVTAGTQETQYF
TRBV28	-	-	12	TRBJ2-7	TGTGCCAGCAGACAGGCGCGCTACGAGCAGTACTTC	CASRQARYEQYF
TRBV6-5	-	-	14	TRBJ2-2	TGTGCCAGCAACAGGGCGCTGGACACCGGGGAGCTGTTTTTT	CASNRALDTGELFF
TRBV6-5	-	-	14	TRBJ1-2	TGTGCCAGCAGTTACTCGAGGTCAGCCCATGGCTACACCTTC	CASSYSRSAHGYTF
TRBV5-6	-	-	14	TRBJ1-6	TGTGCCAGCAGCCAGAGACAGGTTGGTTCACCCCTCCACTTT	CASSQRQVGSPLHF
TRBV10-2	-	-	11	TRBJ2-7	TGCGCCAGCAGTGACCCCTACGAGCAGTACTTC	CASSDPYEQYF
TRBV2	-	TRBD2	16	TRBJ2-2	TGTGCCAGCAGGGGACCGGGACTAGCCAACACCGGGGAGCTGTTTTTT	CASRGPGLANTGELFF
TRBV6-5	-	-	15	TRBJ2-1	TGTGCCAGCAGACGGGACGGCGGCTCCTACAATGAGCAGTTCTTC	CASRRDGGSYNEQFF
TRBV18	once	-	13	TRBJ1-1	TGTGCCAGCCGACAGATTTTGAACACTGAAGCTTTCTTT	CASRQILNTEAFF
TRBV5-8	few	-	16	TRBJ1-6	TGTGCCAGCAGCTTGGGGGGATACTCCTATAATTCACCCCTCCACTTT	CASSLGGYSYNSPLHF
TRBV24-1	-	-	14	TRBJ2-3	TGTGCCACTCGCGGGACAAAAGACACAGATACGCAGTATTTT	CATRGTKDTDTQYF
TRBV7-2	-	TRBD2	14	TRBJ2-5	TGTGCCAGCAGCTACAGCGGGGGGGCAGAGACCCAGTACTTC	CASSYSGGAETQYF
TRBV5-6	-	TRBD1	16	TRBJ1-1	TGTGCCAGCAGCTCGGCCGGGACAGGGATTTACACTGAAGCTTTCTTT	CASSSAGTGIYTEAFF
TRBV5-4	-	-	16	TRBJ1-3	TGTGCCAGCAGCAACCAACAGGGTGGCTCTGGAAACACCATATATTTT	CASSNQQGGSGNTIYF
TRBV7-9	-	-	13	TRBJ2-7	TGTGCCAGCAGCTTAGCGCCGATTCTCGAGCAGTACTTC	CASSLAPILEQYF
TRBV6-2/TRBV6-3	once	-	13	TRBJ2-7	TGTGCCAGCAGTGATCAGGTAGCCTACGAGCAGTACTTC	CASSDQVAYEQYF
TRBV10-1	-	-	15	TRBJ2-3	TGCGCCAGCAGTACCTCATTGGGGGCGACAGATACGCAGTATTTT	CASSTSLGATDTQYF
TRBV27	-	-	14	TRBJ2-5	TGTGCCAGCGCCCGGGGAGAATTTCAAGAGACCCAGTACTTC	CASARGEFQETQYF
TRBV2	once	-	13	TRBJ1-6	TGTGCCAGCAACGGGTTCAACTATTCACCCCTCCACTTT	CASNGFNYSPLHF
TRBV5-1	-	TRBD1	14	TRBJ1-2	TGCGCCAGCAGCTTTGACAGGGGGCAAGGTGGCTACACCTTC	CASSFDRGQGGYTF
TRBV27	-	-	12	TRBJ1-5	TGTGCCAGCAGTTTCTTGGGCCAGCCCCAGCATTTT	CASSFLGQPQHF
TRBV4-1	-	-	15	TRBJ1-1	TGCGCCAGCAGCCAAACCGGACGGTTGAACACTGAAGCTTTCTTT	CASSQTGRLNTEAFF
TRBV7-2	-	TRBD2	17	TRBJ2-2	TGTGCCAGCAGCTCTTCGACTAGCGGGAGGGCCACCGGGGAGCTGTTTTTT	CASSSSTSGRATGELFF
TRBV19	once	TRBD1	15	TRBJ1-5	TGTGCCAGTAGTCCCGGGACAGGGATACGTCAGCCCCAGCATTTT	CASSPGTGIRQPQHF
TRBV6-5	-	-	16	TRBJ1-1	TGTGCCAGCAGTTACGTTATGACAGAGATGAACACTGAAGCTTTCTTT	CASSYVMTEMNTEAFF
TRBV7-2	-	-	14	TRBJ2-3	TGTGCCAGCAGAACCCTCGGTTACACAGATACGCAGTATTTT	CASRTLGYTDTQYF
TRBV18	-	TRBD1	17	TRBJ2-7	TGTGCCAGCTCACCACCGCGAGGGACAGGGGCCGTCGACGAGCAGTACTTC	CASSPPRGTGAVDEQYF
TRBV15	-	-	16	TRBJ1-4	TGTGCCACCAGCAGAGATAGGACCTCAACTAATGAAAAACTGTTTTTT	CATSRDRTSTNEKLFF
TRBV27	-	TRBD1	14	TRBJ1-2	TGTGCCAGCAGTTGGGGACAGGGGGCGTCTGGCTACACCTTC	CASSWGQGASGYTF
TRBV30	once	TRBD2	16	TRBJ2-2	TGTGCCTGGACCGGACTAGCGGGAGTGAGGACCGGGGAGCTGTTTTTT	CAWTGLAGVRTGELFF
TRBV29-1	-	-	13	TRBJ1-1	TGCAGCGTTGGAGGGGGGGCTAACACTGAAGCTTTCTTT	CSVGGGANTEAFF
TRBV19	-	-	13	TRBJ1-5	TGTGCCAGTAGTCGGGGGGAGAATCAGCCCCAGCATTTT	CASSRGENQPQHF
TRBV4-1	-	-	14	TRBJ1-2	TGCGCCAGCAGCCGGGAACAGACTTCCTATGGCTACACCTTC	CASSREQTSYGYTF
TRBV5-1	-	-	14	TRBJ2-3	TGCGCCAGCAGCTTGGGCCTCAGCACAGATACGCAGTATTTT	CASSLGLSTDTQYF
TRBV5-1	few	-	12	TRBJ1-1	TGCGCCAGCAGGCTGGCGGGAACTGAAGCTTTCTTT	CASRLAGTEAFF
TRBV3-1/TRBV3-2	-	-	16	TRBJ1-2	TGTGCCAGCAGCCAAGATTACGCCAGGACCTTCTATGGCTACACCTTC	CASSQDYARTFYGYTF
TRBV20-1	-	-	11	TRBJ1-1	TGCAGTGCTATACCCAACACTGAAGCTTTCTTT	CSAIPNTEAFF
TRBV27	-	-	19	TRBJ1-5	TGTGCCAGCAGTTTACCACTCGTCGGGACCGTCGATACCAATCAGCCCCAGCATTTT	CASSLPLVGTVDTNQPQHF
TRBV6-5	few	TRBD1	14	TRBJ2-7	TGTGCCAGCAGTTACGCCGGACAGGGGTACGAGCAGTACTTC	CASSYAGQGYEQYF
TRBV6-5	-	TRBD1	15	TRBJ1-1	TGTGCCAGCAGGGGACCGGGACAGGGGTTCACTGAAGCTTTCTTT	CASRGPGQGFTEAFF
TRBV7-2	-	-	13	TRBJ2-7	TGTGCCAGCAGCTGGGGGCGGGGTTACGAGCAGTACTTC	CASSWGRGYEQYF